Shown below are 28 T cell receptor beta chains from a single sample sequenced in a study of OX40 agonist ivuxolimab in advanced cancers. The repertoire was sequenced with immunoSEQ multiplex PCR; TCRdb's copy has only in-frame clones and lacks some. The sample contains about 77,000 clones, roughly 90% of which appear only once. The sample in question was CD4+ or CD8+ T cells sorted from blood, obtained in a trial of the OX40 agonist ivuxolimab. The receptors come from an adult with an advanced solid tumor such as melanoma, head and neck, liver or kidney cancer.

The chain combines TRBV19 with TRBJ1-1; the D is unclear. Trimming shortened V by 7 bases and J by 2 bases, and 8 bases separated the two germline ends. The CDR3 length is 12 residues. Per the germline V gene, CDR1 is LNHDA and CDR2 is SQIVND (reference sequence). CDR3 in amino acids: CASTLFNTEAFF. Written as DNA, the CDR3 is TGTGCCAGTACCCTTTTCAACACTGAAGCTTTCTTT.

The chain uses TRBV7-2 and TRBJ2-7; the match to TRBD2 covers 11 bases. The CDR3 is made up of 17 amino acids. Germline loops: CDR1 SGHTA, CDR2 FQGNSA. The V gene end was trimmed by 5 bases and the J gene end by 0 bases; junction bases not matched to a gene: 9. The CDR3 spells CASSSLAGGKSSYEQYF. The CDR3 DNA follows: TGTGCCAGCAGCAGTCTAGCGGGGGGCAAAAGCTCCTACGAGCAGTACTTC.

The chain combines TRBV6-5 with TRBJ2-7; 9 nucleotides agree with TRBD1. The germline V gene has CDR1 MNHEY and CDR2 SVGAGI. Losses at the gene ends were 3 bases for V and 3 bases for J; bases not matched to a gene: 6. The CDR3 covers 15 residues. CDR3 coding DNA: TGTGCCAGCAGTTATTCCGGACAGGGGAACTACGAGCAGTACTTC. Protein product: CASSYSGQGNYEQYF.

This chain joins TRBV4-2 and TRBJ1-6; D call uncertain. Deletions cut 2 bases from V and 7 bases from J, with 15 bases between. The CDR3 has 16 amino acids. The germline V gene has CDR1 LGHNA and CDR2 YNFKEQ. The DNA for the CDR3 is TGTGCCAGCAGCCAACCCCAGACAAGACCCAATTCACCCCTCCACTTT. It codes for CASSQPQTRPNSPLHF.

The chain links TRBV7-2 to TRBJ1-1, with D unclear. The germline CDR1 and CDR2 sequences are SGHTA and FQGNSA. This CDR3 has 12 residues. The V gene lost 5 bases and the J gene lost 5 bases, with 9 bases spanning the gap. CDR3 loop: CASSRGETEAFF. CDR3 coding DNA: TGTGCCAGCAGCCGTGGGGAGACTGAAGCTTTCTTT. Supplemented by reference TRBV7-2 and TRBJ1-1, the full variable domain reads GAGVSQSPSNKVTEKGKDVELRCDPISGHTALYWYRQSLGQGLEFLIYFQGNSAPDKSGLPSDRFSAERTGGSVSTLTIQRTQQEDSAVYLCASSRGETEAFFGQGTRLTVV.

The chain has TRBV6-5 and TRBJ1-5, with 10 nucleotides matching TRBD1. J lost 6 bases, V lost 6 bases, and 5 bases had no gene match. Germline CDR1 reads MNHEY; CDR2 reads SVGAGI. The CDR3 has 14 amino acids. CDR3 in DNA: TGTGCCAGCAGAAGACAGGGGGCGAGTCAGCCCCAGCATTTT. This translates into CASRRQGASQPQHF.

J is TRBJ2-5 and V is TRBV18; tentative D call: TRBD2 (5 bases). V lost 2 bases to trimming and J lost 5 bases, with 9 bases between them. The CDR3 loop spans 13 amino acids. The germline gives CDR1 KGHSH, CDR2 LQKENI. This CDR3 reads CASSPGGEETQYF. For the CDR3, the DNA is TGTGCCAGCTCACCAGGTGGGGAGGAGACCCAGTACTTC.

Here the CDR3 reads CASSSGGGGIYNEQFF. The CDR3 DNA reads TGTGCCAGCAGCTCTGGCGGGGGAGGGATTTACAATGAGCAGTTCTTC. This chain joins TRBV11-3 and TRBJ2-1, with TRBD2 matching over 7 bases. The V segment lost 4 bases and the J segment 4 bases; nucleotides outside the gene matches: 10. The CDR3 consists of 16 residues. Germline CDR1 and CDR2: SGHNT and YENEEA.

This chain uses TRBV19 with TRBJ2-5; D is perhaps TRBD1 (5 bases). The V end lost 7 bases, the J end lost 5 bases, and 14 bases lay between the germline ends. Germline V lookup: CDR1 LNHDA, CDR2 SQIVND (reference sequence). The CDR3 runs to 13 residues. CDR3 protein: CASNRGPFETQYF. CDR3 coding DNA: TGTGCCAGTAATAGGGGTCCTTTTGAGACCCAGTACTTC.

This sequence joins TRBV10-2 and TRBJ2-1, with D possibly matching TRBD1 (5 bases). The CDR3 length is 15 residues. Trimming shortened V by 2 bases and J by 7 bases, and 15 bases separated the two germline ends. The germline V gene encodes CDR1 WSHSY and CDR2 SAAADI. CDR3 in DNA: TGCGCCAGCAGTGAGGGTAGTCGGACAAGGAATGAGCAGTTCTTC. It translates to CASSEGSRTRNEQFF.

V and J are TRBV5-4 and TRBJ1-3; D not certain. Trimming took 4 bases from V and 8 from J, leaving 19 bases between them. This CDR3 has 15 amino acids. The V gene's germline CDR1 is SGHNT and CDR2 YYREEE (reference sequence). This CDR3 is CASSSTSSSRDTIYF. Here the CDR3 DNA reads TGTGCCAGCAGCAGCACCTCCAGTTCTCGTGACACCATATATTTT.

The gene calls are TRBV5-1 and TRBJ1-2, with D possibly matching TRBD1 (5 bases). Germline V gives CDR1 SGHRS, CDR2 YFSETQ. The CDR3 length is 15 residues. The V and J ends lost 0 bases and 5 bases respectively, with 14 bases between them. CDR3 nucleotides: TGCGCCAGCAGCTTGGATCGGGGCTTGCCATATGGCTACACCTTC. It encodes CASSLDRGLPYGYTF.

V gene TRBV6-1 combines with J gene TRBJ2-5; perhaps D is TRBD1 or TRBD2 (5 bases each). The germline V and J ends were trimmed by 10 bases and 5 bases, with 17 bases remaining between them. Per germline, CDR1 MNHNS and CDR2 SASEGT. This CDR3 comprises 13 residues. The CDR3 spells CATGPYQGETQYF. The CDR3 nucleotides read TGTGCCACGGGACCCTACCAGGGCGAGACCCAGTACTTC.

The chain links TRBV27 to TRBJ2-7, with D unclear. There are 16 residues in the CDR3. CDR1 and CDR2 (germline): MNHEY, SMNVEV (reference sequence). Trimming pared 1 base from V and 5 bases from J, leaving 18 bases between. The CDR3 here is CASSLFRTGLRNEQYF. Written as DNA, the CDR3 is TGTGCCAGCAGTTTATTTCGTACGGGTCTCCGAAACGAGCAGTACTTC.

The chain links TRBV23-1 to TRBJ2-7; TRBD1 matches at 9 bases. TRBV23-1 is noted as an ORF with a role that remains uncertain. CDR3 length: 18 residues. V lost 2 bases to trimming and J lost 2 bases; unmatched junction nucleotides: 13. CDR3 region: CASSQLDRGGRTPYEQYF. As DNA, the CDR3 is TGCGCCAGCAGTCAACTGGACAGGGGAGGACGTACTCCCTACGAGCAGTACTTC.

This clone was observed a single time. The chain uses TRBV2 and TRBJ2-3; D is unresolved. The CDR3 runs 14 residues. V lost 6 bases and J 0 bases, leaving 10 bases between the germline ends. CDR1 SNHLY and CDR2 FYNNEI come from the germline V gene. The CDR3 spells CASSSPRSTDTQYF. The CDR3 DNA reads as TGTGCCAGCAGCAGCCCCAGAAGCACAGATACGCAGTATTTT.

In its sample, this clone was seen once. The chain joins TRBV18 to TRBJ2-7, with TRBD1 matching over 7 bases. The CDR3 is made up of 15 amino acids. Per the germline V gene, CDR1 is KGHSH and CDR2 is LQKENI. V lost 2 bases to trimming and J lost 4 bases; unmatched junction nucleotides: 8. CDR3 region: CASSPRGQIDYEQYF. The CDR3 DNA is TGTGCCAGCTCACCAAGGGGACAGATAGATTACGAGCAGTACTTC.

The DNA of the CDR3 is TGTGCCAGCAGTGAGCGCCCAGGGGGGCATGACACAGATACGCAGTATTTT. It yields the protein CASSERPGGHDTDTQYF. This chain joins TRBV6-1 and TRBJ2-3; D is possibly TRBD1 (7 bases). The CDR3 is 17 residues long. Germline V gives CDR1 MNHNS, CDR2 SASEGT. The V gene lost 3 bases and the J gene lost 2 bases, with 18 bases spanning the gap.

The CDR3 DNA reads TGTGCCAGCAGCTACCGGAGTACCGGGACTGATAACTATGGCTACACCTTC. It specifies CASSYRSTGTDNYGYTF. V and J are TRBV6-4 and TRBJ1-2; a weak D match, TRBD1 (5 bases). The CDR3 is made up of 17 amino acids. V dropped 6 bases and J dropped 1 base, with 21 bases sitting between them. Germline V gene data show CDR1 as MRHNA and CDR2 as SNTAGT.

The chain carries TRBV5-1 and TRBJ2-2; D is possibly TRBD2 (6 bases). The CDR3 has 15 residues. V lost 5 bases, J lost 3 bases, and 14 bases lay in between. CDR1 and CDR2 from the germline V gene are SGHRS and YFSETQ. CDR3 loop: CASRLAGLYTGELFF. CDR3 coding DNA: TGCGCCAGCAGGCTGGCGGGACTTTACACCGGGGAGCTGTTTTTT.

The chain carries TRBV19 and TRBJ2-7; no definite D call. The germline V and J ends were trimmed by 3 bases and 2 bases, with 17 bases remaining between them. From germline, CDR1 is LNHDA and CDR2 SQIVND (reference sequence). The CDR3 length is 16 residues. CDR3: CASSIRSDSTPYEQYF. CDR3 in DNA: TGTGCCAGTAGTATTAGGTCGGATTCGACCCCCTACGAGCAGTACTTC. Supplemented by reference TRBV19 and TRBJ2-7, the full variable domain reads DGGITQSPKYLFRKEGQNVTLSCEQNLNHDAMYWYRQDPGQGLRLIYYSQIVNDFQKGDIAEGYSVSREKKESFPLTVTSAQKNPTAFYLCASSIRSDSTPYEQYFGPGTRLTVT.

The chain combines TRBV7-6 with TRBJ2-1, with a weak D call TRBD2 (6 bases). The CDR3 extends over 15 amino acids. Germline V gives CDR1 SGHVS, CDR2 FNYEAQ. V was pared by 5 bases and J by 6 bases, with 17 bases between. The CDR3 sequence is CASSLVGGAINEQFF. The CDR3 DNA follows: TGTGCCAGCAGCCTAGTTGGCGGGGCTATCAATGAGCAGTTCTTC.

This clone appeared a few times. This chain uses TRBV6-5 with TRBJ1-4; 8 bases line up with TRBD1. With 6 bases clipped from V and 0 bases from J, the junction kept 0 bases outside the gene matches. Germline-derived CDR1 and CDR2 are MNHEY and SVGAGI. The CDR3 runs to 14 residues. The CDR3 nucleotides read TGTGCCAGCAGGACAGGGGCAACTAATGAAAAACTGTTTTTT. Translation: CASRTGATNEKLFF.

The table lists this clone with a few counts. The J gene is TRBJ2-5, the V gene TRBV4-1, with 8 bases matching TRBD1. With V trimmed by 0 bases and J by 5 bases, 8 bases remained unmatched. This CDR3 contains 16 residues. The germline V gene has CDR1 MGHRA and CDR2 YSYEKL. CDR3 in amino acids: CASSQDLGQGLETQYF. CDR3 coding DNA: TGCGCCAGCAGCCAAGATCTAGGACAGGGTCTGGAGACCCAGTACTTC.

The V call is TRBV2, the J call TRBJ2-5; 7 bases are shared with TRBD1. Germline V CDR1 and CDR2: SNHLY, FYNNEI. With V trimmed by 10 bases and J by 6 bases, 11 bases remained unmatched. CDR3 length: 13 residues. Written as DNA, the CDR3 is TGTGCCACCGAGGACAGGTCGAGTAAGACCCAGTACTTC. Its translation is CATEDRSSKTQYF.

The chain uses TRBV6-6 and TRBJ1-5; no clear D gene. This CDR3 is built from 13 residues. The germline CDR1 and CDR2 sequences are MNHNY and SVGAGI (reference sequence). Trimming took off 6 bases at V and 0 bases at J, with 6 bases between the two ends. The CDR3 DNA sequence: TGTGCCAGCAGAGGAAATAGCAATCAGCCCCAGCATTTT. This encodes CASRGNSNQPQHF.

This chain connects TRBV14 to TRBJ2-5, with 7 bases aligning to TRBD2. Looked up from germline, CDR1 is SGHDN and CDR2 is FVKESK. The CDR3 length is 16 residues. The J segment lost 4 bases and the V segment lost 5 bases, leaving 13 bases of the junction unmatched. Written as DNA, the CDR3 is TGTGCCAGCAGCGATTCCTGGACAAGGGAGGGAGAGACCCAGTACTTC. Amino acid sequence: CASSDSWTREGETQYF.

The CDR3 region has the DNA TGTGCCAGCCGGCAGGGCCATGGCTACACCTTC. This gives the protein CASRQGHGYTF. V usage is TRBV7-9 and J usage is TRBJ1-2; a possible D gene is TRBD1 (5 bases). Germline loops: CDR1 SEHNR, CDR2 FQNEAQ (reference sequence). Deletions cut 8 bases from V and 6 bases from J, with 10 bases between. This CDR3 comprises 11 residues.